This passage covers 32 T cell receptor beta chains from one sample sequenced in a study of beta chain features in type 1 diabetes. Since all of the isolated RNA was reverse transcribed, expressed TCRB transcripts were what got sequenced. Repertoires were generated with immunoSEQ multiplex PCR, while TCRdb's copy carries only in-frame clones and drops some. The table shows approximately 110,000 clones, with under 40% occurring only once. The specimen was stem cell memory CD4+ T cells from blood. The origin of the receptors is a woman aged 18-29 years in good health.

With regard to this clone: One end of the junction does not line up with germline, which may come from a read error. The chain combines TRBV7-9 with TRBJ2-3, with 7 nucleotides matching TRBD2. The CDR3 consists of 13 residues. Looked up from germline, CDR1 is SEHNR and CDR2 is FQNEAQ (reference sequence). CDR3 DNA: TGTGCCAACAGCCCCACTAGCGCCCGAACGCAGTATTTT. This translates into CANSPTSARTQYF.

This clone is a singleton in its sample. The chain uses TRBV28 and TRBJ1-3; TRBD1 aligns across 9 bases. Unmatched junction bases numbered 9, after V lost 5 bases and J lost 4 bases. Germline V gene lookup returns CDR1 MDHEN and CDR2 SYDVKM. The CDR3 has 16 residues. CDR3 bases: TGTGCCAGCAGTCTCGGGACAGGGTTTAAAGGAAACACCATATATTTT. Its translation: CASSLGTGFKGNTIYF.

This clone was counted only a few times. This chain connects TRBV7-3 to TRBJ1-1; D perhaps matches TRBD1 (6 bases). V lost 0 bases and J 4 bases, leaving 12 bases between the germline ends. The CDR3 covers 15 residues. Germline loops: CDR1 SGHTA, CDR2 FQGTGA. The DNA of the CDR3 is TGTGCCAGCAGCTTAACGAGCAGGGGTGTCACTGAAGCTTTCTTT. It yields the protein CASSLTSRGVTEAFF. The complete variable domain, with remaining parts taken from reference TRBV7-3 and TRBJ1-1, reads GAGVSQTPSNKVTEKGKYVELRCDPISGHTALYWYRQSLGQGPEFLIYFQGTGAADDSGLPNDRFFAVRPEGSVSTLKIQRTERGDSAVYLCASSLTSRGVTEAFFGQGTRLTVV.

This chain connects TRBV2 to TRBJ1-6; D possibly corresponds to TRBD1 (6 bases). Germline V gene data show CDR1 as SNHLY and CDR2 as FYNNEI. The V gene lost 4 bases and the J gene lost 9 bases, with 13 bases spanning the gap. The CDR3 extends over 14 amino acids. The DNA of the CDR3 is TGTGCCAGCAGTGTAGGACAGTCGATTTCACCCCTCCACTTT. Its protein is CASSVGQSISPLHF. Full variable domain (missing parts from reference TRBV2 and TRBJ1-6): EPEVTQTPSHQVTQMGQEVILRCVPISNHLYFYWYRQILGQKVEFLVSFYNNEISEKSEIFDDQFSVERPDGSNFTLKIRSTKLEDSAMYFCASSVGQSISPLHFGNGTRLTVT.

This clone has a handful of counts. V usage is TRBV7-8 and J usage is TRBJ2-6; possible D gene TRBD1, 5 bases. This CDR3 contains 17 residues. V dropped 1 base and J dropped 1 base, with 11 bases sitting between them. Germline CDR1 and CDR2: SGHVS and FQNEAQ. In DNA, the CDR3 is TGTGCCAGCAGCTTAGTCAGGGTCGGATCTGGGGCCAACGTCCTGACTTTC. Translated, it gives CASSLVRVGSGANVLTF.

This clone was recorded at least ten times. As DNA, the CDR3 is TGCGCCAGCAGCCGCCGCCAGGGCCAGGGGCAGTTCTTC. This translates into CASSRRQGQGQFF. The gene calls are TRBV4-3 and TRBJ2-1; possible D gene TRBD1, 5 bases. The CDR3 has 13 amino acids. Germline loops: CDR1 LGHNA, CDR2 YSLEER. Trimming pared 4 bases from V and 12 bases from J, leaving 16 bases between.

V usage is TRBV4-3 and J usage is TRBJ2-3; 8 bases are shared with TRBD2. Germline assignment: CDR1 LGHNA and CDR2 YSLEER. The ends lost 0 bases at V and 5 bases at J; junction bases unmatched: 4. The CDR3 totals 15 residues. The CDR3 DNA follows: TGCGCCAGCAGCCAAGAAAGGCTAGCGGGAGATACGCAGTATTTT. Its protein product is CASSQERLAGDTQYF.

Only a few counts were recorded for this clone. The CDR3 nucleotides read TGCGCCAGCAGCTTGGGAGTGTCCCCTAGCATCCAGCATTTT. This sequence encodes CASSLGVSPSIQHF. The chain uses TRBV5-1 and TRBJ1-5; D unclear. The CDR3 loop spans 14 amino acids. With 0 bases removed from V and 12 bases from J, the gap between germline ends came to 16 bases. Germline CDR1 reads SGHRS; CDR2 reads YFSETQ.

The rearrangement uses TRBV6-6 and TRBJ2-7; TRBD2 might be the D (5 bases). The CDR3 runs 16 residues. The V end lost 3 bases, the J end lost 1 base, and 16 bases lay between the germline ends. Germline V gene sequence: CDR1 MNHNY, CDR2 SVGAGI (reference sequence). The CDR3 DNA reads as TGTGCCAGCAGTTATTTGGAATTTCGAGGGTCCTACGAGCAGTACTTC. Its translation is CASSYLEFRGSYEQYF.

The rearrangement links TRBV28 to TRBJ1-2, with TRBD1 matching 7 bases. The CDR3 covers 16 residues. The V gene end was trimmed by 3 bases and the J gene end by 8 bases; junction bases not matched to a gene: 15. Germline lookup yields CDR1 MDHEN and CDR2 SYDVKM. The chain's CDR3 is CASSFATGVAGKGYTF. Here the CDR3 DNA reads TGTGCCAGCAGTTTTGCTACAGGGGTGGCAGGGAAAGGCTACACCTTC.

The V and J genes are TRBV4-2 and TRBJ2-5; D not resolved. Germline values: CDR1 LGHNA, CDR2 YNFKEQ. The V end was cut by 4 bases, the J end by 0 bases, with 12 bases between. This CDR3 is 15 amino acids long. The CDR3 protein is CASSRRRAYQETQYF. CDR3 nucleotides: TGTGCCAGCAGCCGTCGAAGAGCTTACCAAGAGACCCAGTACTTC.

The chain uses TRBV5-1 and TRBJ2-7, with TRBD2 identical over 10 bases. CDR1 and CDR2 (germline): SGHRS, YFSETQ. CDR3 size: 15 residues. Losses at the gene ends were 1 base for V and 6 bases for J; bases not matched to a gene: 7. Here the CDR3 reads CASSLQREGPFEQYF. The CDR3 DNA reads TGCGCCAGCAGCTTGCAGCGGGAGGGACCCTTCGAGCAGTACTTC.

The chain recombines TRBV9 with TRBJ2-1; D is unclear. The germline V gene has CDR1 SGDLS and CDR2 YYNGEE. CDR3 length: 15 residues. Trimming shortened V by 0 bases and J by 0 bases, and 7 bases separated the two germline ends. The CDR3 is CASSVVSSSYNEQFF. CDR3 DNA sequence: TGTGCCAGCAGCGTAGTCTCCTCCTCCTACAATGAGCAGTTCTTC.

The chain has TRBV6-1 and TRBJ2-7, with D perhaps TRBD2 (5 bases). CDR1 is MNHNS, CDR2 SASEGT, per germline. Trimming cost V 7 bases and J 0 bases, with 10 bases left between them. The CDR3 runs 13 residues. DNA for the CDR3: TGTGCCAGCATACCCAGCGGCTCCTACGAGCAGTACTTC. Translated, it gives CASIPSGSYEQYF.

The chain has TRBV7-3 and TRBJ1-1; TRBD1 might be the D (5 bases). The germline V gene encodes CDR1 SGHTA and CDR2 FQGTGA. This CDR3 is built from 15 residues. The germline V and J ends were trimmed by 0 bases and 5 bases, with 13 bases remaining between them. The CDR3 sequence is CASSLTAGKHTEAFF. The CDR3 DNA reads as TGTGCCAGCAGCTTAACAGCAGGGAAACATACTGAAGCTTTCTTT. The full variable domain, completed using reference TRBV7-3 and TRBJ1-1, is GAGVSQTPSNKVTEKGKYVELRCDPISGHTALYWYRQSLGQGPEFLIYFQGTGAADDSGLPNDRFFAVRPEGSVSTLKIQRTERGDSAVYLCASSLTAGKHTEAFFGQGTRLTVV.

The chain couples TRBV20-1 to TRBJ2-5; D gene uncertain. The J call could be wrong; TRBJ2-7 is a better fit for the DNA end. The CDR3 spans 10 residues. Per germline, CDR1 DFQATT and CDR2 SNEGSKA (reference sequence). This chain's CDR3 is CSARENEQYF. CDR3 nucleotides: TGCAGTGCTAGAGAAAACGAGCAGTACTTC.

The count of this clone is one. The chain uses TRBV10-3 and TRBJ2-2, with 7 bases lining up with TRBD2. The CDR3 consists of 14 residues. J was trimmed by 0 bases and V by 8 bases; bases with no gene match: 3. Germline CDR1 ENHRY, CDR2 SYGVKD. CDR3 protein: CAIGGGSNTGELFF. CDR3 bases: TGTGCCATCGGGGGAGGGTCGAACACCGGGGAGCTGTTTTTT.

The CDR3 region has the DNA TGTGCCAGCAGCTTAGGCACGGGAATGAACACTGAAGCTTTCTTT. Translation gives CASSLGTGMNTEAFF. This rearrangement joins TRBV7-9 to TRBJ1-1; no clear D gene. The CDR3 is made up of 15 amino acids. V was trimmed by 1 base and J by 0 bases, leaving 9 bases between them. From germline, CDR1 is SEHNR and CDR2 FQNEAQ (reference sequence).

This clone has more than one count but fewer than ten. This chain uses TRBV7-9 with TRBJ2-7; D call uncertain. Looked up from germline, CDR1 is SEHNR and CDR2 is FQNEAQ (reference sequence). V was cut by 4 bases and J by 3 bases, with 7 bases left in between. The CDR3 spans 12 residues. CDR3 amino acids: CASSSGVYEQYF. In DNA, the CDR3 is TGTGCCAGCAGCTCCGGTGTCTACGAGCAGTACTTC.

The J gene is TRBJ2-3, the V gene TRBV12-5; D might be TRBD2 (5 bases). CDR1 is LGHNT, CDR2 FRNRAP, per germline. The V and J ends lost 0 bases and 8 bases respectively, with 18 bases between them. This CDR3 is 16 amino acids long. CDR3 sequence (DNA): TGTGCTAGTGGTTTGGTACTTAGCGACCGCCCGGGTACGCAGTATTTT. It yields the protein CASGLVLSDRPGTQYF. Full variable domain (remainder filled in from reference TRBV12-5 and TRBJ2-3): DARVTQTPRHKVTEMGQEVTMRCQPILGHNTVFWYRQTMMQGLELLAYFRNRAPLDDSGMPKDRFSAEMPDATLATLKIQPSEPRDSAVYFCASGLVLSDRPGTQYFGPGTRLTVL.

The CDR3 region is CASSLDAGHKETQYF. DNA of the CDR3: TGTGCCAGCAGCTTAGATGCAGGGCATAAAGAGACCCAGTACTTC. The V and J genes are TRBV7-9 and TRBJ2-5; D is perhaps TRBD1 (5 bases). Between the trimmed V and J ends, which lost 1 base and 3 bases, there was a span of 12 bases. This CDR3 is 15 amino acids long. The germline CDR1 and CDR2 sequences are SEHNR and FQNEAQ (reference sequence).

Written as DNA, the CDR3 is TGCGCCAGCATAGACAGGGGGAATACCGGGGAGCTGTTTTTT. It encodes CASIDRGNTGELFF. This sequence joins TRBV5-1 and TRBJ2-2; TRBD1 agrees at 9 bases. Per germline, CDR1 SGHRS and CDR2 YFSETQ. V lost 6 bases to trimming and J lost 5 bases; unmatched junction nucleotides: 5. The CDR3 contains 14 residues. Using reference TRBV5-1 and TRBJ2-2 for the parts outside the CDR3, the full variable domain is KAGVTQTPRYLIKTRGQQVTLSCSPISGHRSVSWYQQTPGQGLQFLFEYFSETQRNKGNFPGRFSGRQFSNSRSEMNVSTLELGDSALYLCASIDRGNTGELFFGEGSRLTVL.

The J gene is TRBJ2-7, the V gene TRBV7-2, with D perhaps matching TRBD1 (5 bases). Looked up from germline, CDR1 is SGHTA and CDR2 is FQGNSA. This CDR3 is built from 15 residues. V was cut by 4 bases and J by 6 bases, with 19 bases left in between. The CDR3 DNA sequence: TGTGCCAGCAGCTCGCATCGACTCAGGGTTGGCGAGCAGTACTTC. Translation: CASSSHRLRVGEQYF.

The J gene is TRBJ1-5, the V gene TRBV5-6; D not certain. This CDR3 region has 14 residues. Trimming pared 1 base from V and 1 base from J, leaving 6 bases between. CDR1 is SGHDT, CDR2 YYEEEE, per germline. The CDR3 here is CASSLYKSNQPQHF. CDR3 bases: TGTGCCAGCAGCTTGTACAAGAGCAATCAGCCCCAGCATTTT.

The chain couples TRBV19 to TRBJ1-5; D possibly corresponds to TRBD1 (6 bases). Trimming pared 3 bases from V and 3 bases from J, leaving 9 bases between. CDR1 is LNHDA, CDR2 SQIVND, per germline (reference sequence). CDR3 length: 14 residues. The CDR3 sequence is CASSIRDTNQPQHF. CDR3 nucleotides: TGTGCCAGTAGTATTCGGGACACCAATCAGCCCCAGCATTTT.

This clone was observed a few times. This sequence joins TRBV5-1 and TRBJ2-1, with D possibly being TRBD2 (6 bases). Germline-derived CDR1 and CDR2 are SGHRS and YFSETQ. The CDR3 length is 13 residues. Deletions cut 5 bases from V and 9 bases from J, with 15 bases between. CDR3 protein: CASSGEVKGEQFF. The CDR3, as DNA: TGCGCCAGCAGTGGGGAGGTGAAAGGTGAGCAGTTCTTC.

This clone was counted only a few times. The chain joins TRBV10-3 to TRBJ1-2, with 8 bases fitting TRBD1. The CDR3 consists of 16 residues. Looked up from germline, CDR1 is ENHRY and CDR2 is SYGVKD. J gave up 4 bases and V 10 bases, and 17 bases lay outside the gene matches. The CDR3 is CATSPRTGRVGYGYTF. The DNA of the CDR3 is TGTGCCACTTCGCCCCGGACAGGGAGGGTTGGCTATGGCTACACCTTC.

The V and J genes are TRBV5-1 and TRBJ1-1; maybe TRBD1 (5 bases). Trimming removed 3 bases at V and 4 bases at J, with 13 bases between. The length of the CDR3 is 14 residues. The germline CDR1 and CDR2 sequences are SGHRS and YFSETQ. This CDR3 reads CASSWGGVTTEAFF. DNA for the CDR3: TGCGCCAGCAGCTGGGGGGGGGTGACCACTGAAGCTTTCTTT.

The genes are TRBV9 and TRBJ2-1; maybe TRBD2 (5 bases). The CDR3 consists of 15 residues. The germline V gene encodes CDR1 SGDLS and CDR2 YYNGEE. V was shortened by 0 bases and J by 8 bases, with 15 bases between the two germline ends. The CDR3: CASSVDYPGRDEQFF. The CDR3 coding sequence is TGTGCCAGCAGCGTAGATTACCCGGGGAGAGATGAGCAGTTCTTC.

This CDR3 reads CASSERTGPNEQFF. Written as DNA, the CDR3 is TGTGCCAGCAGCGAACGGACAGGTCCTAATGAGCAGTTCTTC. V is TRBV11-2 and J is TRBJ2-1; TRBD1 agrees at 7 bases. CDR1 is SGHAT, CDR2 FQNNGV, per germline. The CDR3 runs to 14 residues. V was clipped by 5 bases and J by 7 bases; unmatched bases: 8.

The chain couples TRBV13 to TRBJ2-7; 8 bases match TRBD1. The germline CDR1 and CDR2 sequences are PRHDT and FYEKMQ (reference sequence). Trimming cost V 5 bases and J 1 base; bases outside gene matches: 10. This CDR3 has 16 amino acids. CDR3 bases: TGTGCCAGCAGCCCCTCTTGGACAGGGAAATCCTACGAGCAGTACTTC. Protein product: CASSPSWTGKSYEQYF.

The CDR3 is CASTRRDTNLPTGELFF. The DNA of the CDR3 is TGTGCCAGTACCCGCCGGGACACGAATTTGCCCACCGGGGAGCTGTTTTTT. This chain links TRBV18 with TRBJ2-2; TRBD1 is a possible D gene (6 bases). Germline assignment: CDR1 KGHSH and CDR2 LQKENI. The CDR3 has 17 amino acids. V gave up 9 bases and J gave up 4 bases, with 24 bases separating them.